This TCR beta chain was captured by sequencing in a study of T cells in Graves' hyperthyroidism and ophthalmopathy. Broader study findings: The majority of expanded thyroid clonotypes above 0.001 also appeared in blood.

Diagnostic assessment was based on clinical symptoms, serum thyroxine and TRAb, thyroid ultrasound and orbital computed tomography. The authors obtained PBMCs from roughly 10 ml of fresh peripheral blood. The CDR3 is made up of 16 amino acids. The germline V and J ends were trimmed by 6 bases and 7 bases, with 21 bases remaining between them. Germline values: CDR1 SNHLY, CDR2 FYNNEI. As for this clonotype: Antigen specificity is unknown.

Regions amplified from RNA transcripts were the TCR beta CDR3 regions. An initial round of RT-PCR targeting the TCR CDR3 relied on the HTBI primer set. One entry per CDR3 protein, called by TCRdb with MiXCR from the multiplex PCR reads. Altogether over 700,000 distinct CDR3 sequences are present, 38% being singletons, with the ten largest covering approximately 10%. The gene calls are TRBV2 and TRBJ1-4; unclear D gene. This TCR derives from a man aged 18 to 35 with Graves' hyperthyroidism. Material for sequencing was blood. The CDR3 loop reads CASSQDSNPAGEKLFF. The CDR3 DNA is TGTGCCAGCAGCCAAGATAGTAACCCGGCGGGTGAAAAACTGTTTTTT.